The rows below give T cell receptor beta chains drawn from one sample of a study of cytomegalovirus exposure and HLA in healthy donors. TCRdb's table, derived via immunoSEQ multiplex PCR, lists solely in-frame clones and lacks some. The table lists about 160,000 clones, around 80% of them singletons. The sample comprised PBMCs. The receptors shown here come from a man aged 30-40 years in good health and CMV-seronegative. Each CDR3 is given without its conserved first and last residue. Each record gives: CDR3 protein, V gene, J gene.

cdr3_aa: ASSPPAGGLYEQY; v_call: TRBV28; j_call: TRBJ2-7
cdr3_aa: ASSRTGGTGELF; v_call: TRBV4-2; j_call: TRBJ2-2
cdr3_aa: ASSQMGNTEAF; v_call: TRBV4-1; j_call: TRBJ1-1
cdr3_aa: ASSLLAGGRNEQF; v_call: TRBV11-2; j_call: TRBJ2-1
cdr3_aa: ASSLKVENTQY; v_call: TRBV7-3; j_call: TRBJ2-3
cdr3_aa: ASSYPRDREEGTQY; v_call: TRBV6-7; j_call: TRBJ2-3
cdr3_aa: ATSRGGGITDTQY; v_call: TRBV15; j_call: TRBJ2-3
cdr3_aa: ASSRGSYEQY; v_call: TRBV28; j_call: TRBJ2-7
cdr3_aa: ASSLGTGGGYT; v_call: TRBV5-1; j_call: TRBJ1-2
cdr3_aa: ASLTLGGDNEQF; v_call: TRBV28; j_call: TRBJ2-1
cdr3_aa: ARPGTEMYSGANVLT; v_call: TRBV9; j_call: TRBJ2-6
cdr3_aa: AWRAGEQY; v_call: TRBV30; j_call: TRBJ2-7
cdr3_aa: SATGGENTEAF; v_call: TRBV29-1; j_call: TRBJ1-1
cdr3_aa: ASSSGPGQRKLF; v_call: TRBV28; j_call: TRBJ1-4
cdr3_aa: ASSQGGSTDTQY; v_call: TRBV7-9; j_call: TRBJ2-3
cdr3_aa: ASRTRQGPDEQY; v_call: TRBV2; j_call: TRBJ2-7